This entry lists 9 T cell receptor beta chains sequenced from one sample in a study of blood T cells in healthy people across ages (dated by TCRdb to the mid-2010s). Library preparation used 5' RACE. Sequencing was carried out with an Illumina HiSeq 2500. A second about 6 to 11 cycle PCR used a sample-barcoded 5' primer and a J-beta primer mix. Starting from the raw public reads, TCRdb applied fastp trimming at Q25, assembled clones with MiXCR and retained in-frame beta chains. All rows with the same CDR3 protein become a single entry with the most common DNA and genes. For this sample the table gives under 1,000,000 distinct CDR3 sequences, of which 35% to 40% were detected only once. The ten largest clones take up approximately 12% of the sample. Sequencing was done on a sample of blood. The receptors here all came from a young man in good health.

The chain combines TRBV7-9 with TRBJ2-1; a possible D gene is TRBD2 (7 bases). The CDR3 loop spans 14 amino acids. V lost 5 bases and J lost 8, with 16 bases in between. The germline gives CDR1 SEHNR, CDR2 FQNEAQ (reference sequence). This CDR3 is CASSPWEGGHEQFF. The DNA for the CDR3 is TGTGCCAGCAGCCCCTGGGAGGGGGGGCATGAGCAGTTCTTC.

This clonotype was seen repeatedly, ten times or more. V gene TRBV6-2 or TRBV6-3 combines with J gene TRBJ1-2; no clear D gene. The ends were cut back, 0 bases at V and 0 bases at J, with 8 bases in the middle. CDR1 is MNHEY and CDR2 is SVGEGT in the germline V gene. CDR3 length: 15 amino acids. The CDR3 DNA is TGTGCCAGCAGTTACTCGCCAGGAGCTAACTATGGCTACACCTTC. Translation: CASSYSPGANYGYTF.

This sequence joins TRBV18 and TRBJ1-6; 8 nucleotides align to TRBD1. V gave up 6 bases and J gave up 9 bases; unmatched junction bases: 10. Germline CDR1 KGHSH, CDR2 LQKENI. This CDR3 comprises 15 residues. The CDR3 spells CASSSTGEEGSPLHF. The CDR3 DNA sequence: TGTGCCAGCTCGTCGACAGGGGAAGAGGGTTCACCCCTCCACTTT.

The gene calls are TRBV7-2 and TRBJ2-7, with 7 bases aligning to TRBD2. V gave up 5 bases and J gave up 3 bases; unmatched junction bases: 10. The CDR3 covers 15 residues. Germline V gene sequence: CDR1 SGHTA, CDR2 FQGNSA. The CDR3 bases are TGTGCCAGCAGCACCCGGGGGGTCCAGGGCTACGAGCAGTACTTC. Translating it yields CASSTRGVQGYEQYF.

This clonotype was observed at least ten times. The CDR3 DNA is TGTGCCAGCAGCTTGGGACAGGGAGAATCTTACGAGCAGTACTTC. It specifies CASSLGQGESYEQYF. The genes are TRBV7-2 and TRBJ2-7; 9 bases match TRBD1. Trimming took 3 bases from V and 4 from J; bases not matched to a gene: 7. The germline CDR1 and CDR2 sequences are SGHTA and FQGNSA. The CDR3 extends over 15 amino acids.

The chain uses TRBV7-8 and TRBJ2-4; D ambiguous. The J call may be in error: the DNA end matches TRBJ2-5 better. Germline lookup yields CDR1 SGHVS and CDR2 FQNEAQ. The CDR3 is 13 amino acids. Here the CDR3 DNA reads TGTGCCAGCAGCGTGACTCCTCAAGAGACCCAGTACTTC. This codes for CASSVTPQETQYF.

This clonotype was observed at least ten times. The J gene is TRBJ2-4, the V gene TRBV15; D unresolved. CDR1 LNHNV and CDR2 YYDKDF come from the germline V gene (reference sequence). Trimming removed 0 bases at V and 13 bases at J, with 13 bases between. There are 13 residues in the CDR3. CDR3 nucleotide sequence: TGTGCCACCAGCAGAGATACGCGTCAGGAGCAGTACTTC. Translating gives CATSRDTRQEQYF.

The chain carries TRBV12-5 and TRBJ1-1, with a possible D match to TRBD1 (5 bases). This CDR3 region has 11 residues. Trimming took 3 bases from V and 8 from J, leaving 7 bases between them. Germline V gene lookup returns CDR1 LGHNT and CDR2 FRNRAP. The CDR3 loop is CASGFGAEAFF. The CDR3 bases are TGTGCTAGTGGTTTCGGGGCAGAAGCTTTCTTT.

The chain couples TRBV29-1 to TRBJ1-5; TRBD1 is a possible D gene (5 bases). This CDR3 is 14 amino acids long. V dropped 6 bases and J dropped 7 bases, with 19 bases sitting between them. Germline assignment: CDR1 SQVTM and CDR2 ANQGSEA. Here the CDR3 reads CSVGRDSSGQPQHF. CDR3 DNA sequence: TGCAGCGTGGGTCGGGACTCCAGCGGGCAGCCCCAGCATTTT.